This T cell receptor beta chain was sequenced for a study of OX40 agonist ivuxolimab in advanced cancers. Study-wide context: Patients were given ivuxolimab, an antibody that agonizes OX40 (CD134). Eligibility admitted prior anti-PD-1, anti-PD-L1 or anti-CTLA-4 therapy; around 41% had some.

The CDR3 spans 11 residues. V was clipped by 6 bases and J by 6 bases; unmatched bases: 4. Per germline, CDR1 DFQATT and CDR2 SNEGSKA (reference sequence). Study results and limitations: Circulating CD4+ and CD8+ T cells showed clonal expansion by week 6 at 0.1 to 3.0 mg/kg.

Some clones are missing from TCRdb's copy, which holds only in-frame ones; the method was immunoSEQ multiplex PCR. The table lists 55,000 to 65,000 clones, more than 80% of them singletons. This clone was seen a handful of times. Its antigen is not identified. This specimen consisted of CD4+ or CD8+ T cells sorted from blood, obtained in a trial of the OX40 agonist ivuxolimab. This chain connects TRBV20-1 to TRBJ1-1; 7 nucleotides agree with TRBD1. The TCR originated in an adult with an advanced solid tumor such as melanoma, head and neck, liver or kidney cancer. The CDR3 is CSADRDAEAFF. The DNA for the CDR3 is TGCAGTGCCGACAGGGACGCTGAAGCTTTCTTT.